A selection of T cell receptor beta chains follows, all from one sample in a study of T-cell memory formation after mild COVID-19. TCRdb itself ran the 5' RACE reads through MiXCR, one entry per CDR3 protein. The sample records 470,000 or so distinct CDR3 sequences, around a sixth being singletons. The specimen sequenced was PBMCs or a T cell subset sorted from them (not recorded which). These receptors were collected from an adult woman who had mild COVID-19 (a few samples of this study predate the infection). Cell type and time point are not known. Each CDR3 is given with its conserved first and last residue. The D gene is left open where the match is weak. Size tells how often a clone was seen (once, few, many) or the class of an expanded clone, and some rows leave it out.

CDR3aa: CASSEAGGTDTQYF
CDR3nt: TGTGCCAGCAGTGAGGCCGGGGGCACAGATACGCAGTATTTT
j_gene: TRBJ2-3
abundance: -
d_gene: -
v_gene: TRBV6-1
len: 14

CDR3aa: CAISEAAGVVNEQFF
CDR3nt: TGTGCCATCAGTGAGGCGGCGGGAGTAGTGAATGAGCAGTTCTTC
j_gene: TRBJ2-1
abundance: few
d_gene: TRBD2
v_gene: TRBV10-3
len: 15

CDR3aa: CASSPLSGVDTQYF
CDR3nt: TGTGCCAGCAGCCCTTTGTCGGGGGTAGATACGCAGTATTTT
j_gene: TRBJ2-3
abundance: few
d_gene: -
v_gene: TRBV9
len: 14

CDR3aa: CASSQVPGQGNTF
CDR3nt: TGCGCCAGCAGCCAAGTACCGGGACAGGGCAACACCTTC
j_gene: TRBJ1-2
abundance: few
d_gene: TRBD1
v_gene: TRBV4-1
len: 13

CDR3aa: CSALDGYGTEAFF
CDR3nt: TGCAGCGCCCTGGACGGCTACGGCACTGAAGCTTTCTTT
j_gene: TRBJ1-1
abundance: -
d_gene: -
v_gene: TRBV29-1
len: 13

CDR3aa: CSVSRGGDTQYF
CDR3nt: TGCAGTGTTTCTCGAGGCGGAGATACGCAGTATTTT
j_gene: TRBJ2-3
abundance: few
d_gene: -
v_gene: TRBV20-1
len: 12

CDR3aa: CASSRDHGGVDSNTEAFF
CDR3nt: TGTGCCAGCAGTAGGGATCATGGGGGGGTCGACTCGAACACTGAAGCTTTCTTT
j_gene: TRBJ1-1
abundance: many
d_gene: -
v_gene: TRBV12-3/TRBV12-4
len: 18

CDR3aa: CSAYTRGRAKETQYF
CDR3nt: TGCAGTGCTTACACAAGAGGCCGGGCCAAAGAGACCCAGTACTTC
j_gene: TRBJ2-5
abundance: many
d_gene: -
v_gene: TRBV20-1
len: 15

CDR3aa: CSSPGGRGAEIVEAFF
CDR3nt: TGCAGCTCCCCCGGGGGGCGAGGCGCTGAAATTGTAGAAGCTTTCTTT
j_gene: TRBJ1-1
abundance: -
d_gene: -
v_gene: TRBV20-1
len: 16

CDR3aa: CATVRPGQGAFEAFF
CDR3nt: TGTGCCACCGTCCGCCCTGGTCAGGGGGCCTTTGAAGCTTTCTTT
j_gene: TRBJ1-1
abundance: few
d_gene: TRBD1
v_gene: TRBV15
len: 15

CDR3aa: CASRTGGYTEAFF
CDR3nt: TGTGCCAGCAGAACAGGGGGCTACACTGAAGCTTTCTTT
j_gene: TRBJ1-1
abundance: few
d_gene: TRBD1
v_gene: TRBV27
len: 13

CDR3aa: CASSDPGTSGYNEQFF
CDR3nt: TGTGCCAGCAGTGACCCCGGGACTAGCGGATACAATGAGCAGTTCTTC
j_gene: TRBJ2-1
abundance: -
d_gene: TRBD2
v_gene: TRBV6-1
len: 16

CDR3aa: CASRNFRSAANSPLHF
CDR3nt: TGTGCCAGCCGAAACTTCAGGTCAGCTGCTAATTCACCCCTCCACTTT
j_gene: TRBJ1-6
abundance: few
d_gene: -
v_gene: TRBV7-9
len: 16

CDR3aa: CASSQDIQYPSGNTIYF
CDR3nt: TGCGCCAGCAGCCAAGATATTCAGTACCCCTCTGGAAACACCATATATTTT
j_gene: TRBJ1-3
abundance: -
d_gene: -
v_gene: TRBV4-3
len: 17

CDR3aa: CSARDRVNTEAFF
CDR3nt: TGCAGTGCTAGAGACAGGGTGAACACTGAAGCTTTCTTT
j_gene: TRBJ1-1
abundance: few
d_gene: -
v_gene: TRBV20-1
len: 13

CDR3aa: CASSPHIGRGSSYNEQFF
CDR3nt: TGTGCCAGCAGCCCCCATATTGGGCGGGGAAGCTCCTACAATGAGCAGTTCTTC
j_gene: TRBJ2-1
abundance: -
d_gene: -
v_gene: TRBV7-7
len: 18

CDR3aa: CAWIGPPDRGYTF
CDR3nt: TGTGCCTGGATAGGACCTCCAGACAGGGGCTACACCTTC
j_gene: TRBJ1-2
abundance: -
d_gene: -
v_gene: TRBV30
len: 13

CDR3aa: CASSWGGQGRETQYF
CDR3nt: TGTGCCAGCAGTTGGGGTGGACAGGGTCGGGAGACCCAGTACTTC
j_gene: TRBJ2-5
abundance: -
d_gene: TRBD1
v_gene: TRBV6-5
len: 15

CDR3aa: CASSLDRINYGYTF
CDR3nt: TGTGCCAGCTCTCTAGACCGAATTAACTATGGCTACACCTTC
j_gene: TRBJ1-2
abundance: few
d_gene: -
v_gene: TRBV18
len: 14

CDR3aa: CASSLPTSREVYGYTF
CDR3nt: TGTGCCAGCAGCTTGCCAACATCCAGGGAAGTCTATGGCTACACCTTC
j_gene: TRBJ1-2
abundance: -
d_gene: -
v_gene: TRBV7-9
len: 16

CDR3aa: CASSQDRGQTGELFF
CDR3nt: TGTGCCAGCAGTCAGGACAGGGGGCAAACCGGGGAGCTGTTTTTT
j_gene: TRBJ2-2
abundance: few
d_gene: TRBD1
v_gene: TRBV6-5
len: 15

CDR3aa: CASSRDLAGGTDTQYF
CDR3nt: TGCGCCAGCAGCCGAGACCTAGCGGGGGGCACAGATACGCAGTATTTT
j_gene: TRBJ2-3
abundance: -
d_gene: TRBD2
v_gene: TRBV4-1
len: 16

CDR3aa: CASRAPGGAGDTQYF
CDR3nt: TGTGCCAGCAGGGCCCCAGGGGGCGCGGGAGATACGCAGTATTTT
j_gene: TRBJ2-3
abundance: -
d_gene: TRBD1
v_gene: TRBV12-3/TRBV12-4
len: 15

CDR3aa: CASSSGTVRNEQFF
CDR3nt: TGTGCCAGCAGCTCTGGGACAGTTAGGAATGAGCAGTTCTTC
j_gene: TRBJ2-1
abundance: -
d_gene: TRBD1
v_gene: TRBV5-5
len: 14

CDR3aa: CASSYRVSQETQYF
CDR3nt: TGTGCCAGCAGCTACAGGGTGAGCCAAGAGACCCAGTACTTC
j_gene: TRBJ2-5
abundance: -
d_gene: -
v_gene: TRBV12-3/TRBV12-4
len: 14

CDR3aa: CASSYGAGPHGEQYF
CDR3nt: TGTGCCAGCAGTTACGGGGCCGGCCCCCATGGGGAGCAGTACTTC
j_gene: TRBJ2-7
abundance: few
d_gene: -
v_gene: TRBV6-5
len: 15

CDR3aa: CSAPRWGQGTYEQYF
CDR3nt: TGCAGTGCTCCTCGTTGGGGACAGGGGACCTACGAGCAGTACTTC
j_gene: TRBJ2-7
abundance: -
d_gene: TRBD1
v_gene: TRBV20-1
len: 15

CDR3aa: CATSRVGGAGELFF
CDR3nt: TGTGCCACCAGCAGAGTAGGGGGCGCCGGGGAGCTGTTTTTT
j_gene: TRBJ2-2
abundance: -
d_gene: TRBD1
v_gene: TRBV15
len: 14

CDR3aa: CASSFGGVNTEAFF
CDR3nt: TGTGCCAGCAGCTTCGGTGGGGTGAACACTGAAGCTTTCTTT
j_gene: TRBJ1-1
abundance: once
d_gene: -
v_gene: TRBV7-9
len: 14

CDR3aa: CASSSGTSGGQFF
CDR3nt: TGCGCCAGCAGCTCGGGGACTAGCGGGGGGCAGTTCTTC
j_gene: TRBJ2-1
abundance: few
d_gene: TRBD2
v_gene: TRBV5-1
len: 13

CDR3aa: CASSPTEAYEQYF
CDR3nt: TGCGCCAGCAGCCCGACAGAGGCCTACGAGCAGTACTTC
j_gene: TRBJ2-7
abundance: many
d_gene: -
v_gene: TRBV5-1
len: 13

CDR3aa: CASREAIGEQYF
CDR3nt: TGTGCCTCGAGGGAGGCCATTGGCGAGCAGTACTTC
j_gene: TRBJ2-7
abundance: few
d_gene: -
v_gene: TRBV28
len: 12

CDR3aa: CASSPTGTHSNYGYTF
CDR3nt: TGTGCCAGCTCACCAACAGGGACACATTCTAACTATGGCTACACCTTC
j_gene: TRBJ1-2
abundance: few
d_gene: -
v_gene: TRBV18
len: 16

CDR3aa: CASSDLTSGSTDTQYF
CDR3nt: TGTGCCAGCAGTGATCTGACTAGCGGTAGCACAGATACGCAGTATTTT
j_gene: TRBJ2-3
abundance: few
d_gene: TRBD2
v_gene: TRBV25-1
len: 16

CDR3aa: CASSAPRGLATYYEQYF
CDR3nt: TGTGCCAGCAGTGCACCCCGAGGACTAGCGACGTACTACGAGCAGTACTTC
j_gene: TRBJ2-7
abundance: -
d_gene: TRBD2
v_gene: TRBV12-3/TRBV12-4
len: 17

CDR3aa: CASSNTGELFF
CDR3nt: TGCGCCAGCAGCAACACCGGGGAGCTGTTTTTT
j_gene: TRBJ2-2
abundance: many
d_gene: -
v_gene: TRBV5-1
len: 11

CDR3aa: CASRAGLAGRVYEQYF
CDR3nt: TGTGCCAGCAGGGCGGGACTAGCGGGTCGAGTTTACGAGCAGTACTTC
j_gene: TRBJ2-7
abundance: -
d_gene: TRBD2
v_gene: TRBV2
len: 16

CDR3aa: CAWIDRANYGYTF
CDR3nt: TGTGCCTGGATTGACAGAGCGAACTATGGCTACACCTTC
j_gene: TRBJ1-2
abundance: -
d_gene: -
v_gene: TRBV30
len: 13

CDR3aa: CASSQDETGEGEKLFF
CDR3nt: TGCGCCAGCAGCCAAGATGAAACAGGCGAGGGGGAAAAACTGTTTTTT
j_gene: TRBJ1-4
abundance: -
d_gene: -
v_gene: TRBV4-1
len: 16

CDR3aa: CASSLVPGLGTGELFF
CDR3nt: TGTGCCAGCAGCTTAGTCCCTGGACTAGGGACCGGGGAGCTGTTTTTT
j_gene: TRBJ2-2
abundance: -
d_gene: TRBD2
v_gene: TRBV7-9
len: 16

CDR3aa: CASSQDPPGTDTQYF
CDR3nt: TGCGCCAGCAGCCAAGATCCCCCAGGGACAGATACGCAGTATTTT
j_gene: TRBJ2-3
abundance: -
d_gene: -
v_gene: TRBV4-3
len: 15

CDR3aa: CASSLAQGAVNTEAFF
CDR3nt: TGCGCCAGCAGCTTGGCCCAGGGTGCGGTGAACACTGAAGCTTTCTTT
j_gene: TRBJ1-1
abundance: many
d_gene: -
v_gene: TRBV5-1
len: 16

CDR3aa: CASDRVAGGPYNEQFF
CDR3nt: TGTGCCAGCGACCGGGTTGCGGGAGGGCCCTACAATGAGCAGTTCTTC
j_gene: TRBJ2-1
abundance: few
d_gene: TRBD2
v_gene: TRBV25-1
len: 16

CDR3aa: CSVVLAVSYEQYF
CDR3nt: TGCAGCGTTGTGCTAGCGGTCTCCTACGAGCAGTACTTC
j_gene: TRBJ2-7
abundance: -
d_gene: TRBD2
v_gene: TRBV29-1
len: 13

CDR3aa: CASQPDWGQPQHF
CDR3nt: TGCGCCAGCCAACCTGATTGGGGTCAGCCCCAGCATTTT
j_gene: TRBJ1-5
abundance: many
d_gene: -
v_gene: TRBV5-1
len: 13

CDR3aa: CATSDYRQPYNEQFF
CDR3nt: TGTGCCACCAGTGATTACAGGCAGCCTTACAATGAGCAGTTCTTC
j_gene: TRBJ2-1
abundance: few
d_gene: -
v_gene: TRBV24-1
len: 15

CDR3aa: CASSESMGKPQPQHF
CDR3nt: TGTGCCAGCAGTGAATCTATGGGCAAACCCCAGCCCCAGCATTTT
j_gene: TRBJ1-5
abundance: -
d_gene: -
v_gene: TRBV2
len: 15

CDR3aa: CSASTTLSAGETQYF
CDR3nt: TGCAGTGCTTCGACTACCCTCTCTGCGGGGGAGACCCAGTACTTC
j_gene: TRBJ2-5
abundance: few
d_gene: -
v_gene: TRBV20-1
len: 15

CDR3aa: CATPIRDSYNSPLHF
CDR3nt: TGTGCCACCCCGATCCGGGACAGTTATAATTCACCCCTCCACTTT
j_gene: TRBJ1-6
abundance: -
d_gene: TRBD1
v_gene: TRBV7-2
len: 15

CDR3aa: CSSPGGWDDEAFF
CDR3nt: TGCAGCTCACCGGGAGGGTGGGATGATGAAGCTTTCTTT
j_gene: TRBJ1-1
abundance: -
d_gene: -
v_gene: TRBV29-1
len: 13

CDR3aa: CASIPRMGANVVTEAFF
CDR3nt: TGTGCCAGCATACCGCGCATGGGGGCGAATGTTGTAACTGAAGCTTTCTTT
j_gene: TRBJ1-1
abundance: few
d_gene: -
v_gene: TRBV6-1
len: 17